This TCR beta chain was sequenced during a study of CD8+CD57+ T cells in acquired aplastic anemia (dated by TCRdb to 2017 to 2018). Turning to the overall study: A mean of roughly 2.9 ug of DNA, ranging from roughly 0.18 to 30 ug, was extracted from sorted CD4+ and CD8+ cells. CD8+CD57+ expansion was defined as frequency above the mean frequency observed in healthy subjects.

Profiling of TCR beta VDJ combinations and CDR3 sequences used genomic DNA as the template. TCR repertoire sequencing was run on an Illumina HiSeq 2000. As for how the authors treated the data: TRBV/TRBJ rearrangement plots, CDR3 size and DJ length profiles, and Simpson's diversity index were used to assess repertoires. The immunodominant clone was defined as the most abundant DNA sequence in deep sequencing data. CDR3 amino acid sequences were checked for sharing between subjects and were compared against published repertoires and the VDJdb database. TCRdb reanalyzed the raw reads on its own, using fastp at Q25 for trimming and MiXCR for clone calling, and kept in-frame beta chains. Each record represents a unique CDR3 protein, reported with the most common genes and DNA among its rows. The V and J calls here are based on TCRdb, not the publication. In this sample the table shows around 500,000 distinct CDR3 sequences, approximately 33% of which occur a single time. Jointly, the top ten make up approximately 0.82% of the sample.

The patients picked for sequencing were ones in whom flow cytometry had shown an expansion of CD8+CD57+ cells. Every patient had a diagnosis of severe acquired aplastic anemia based on International Study of Aplastic Anemia and Agranulocytosis and Camitta criteria. At the time blood was sampled, none of the patients had received any therapy. The study deep-sequenced TCR repertoires of sorted CD4+ and CD8+ blood T cells from severe aplastic anemia patients and healthy subjects. In the USA, patient enrollment took place under clinicaltrials.gov protocols 00001620, 01623167, 00001397, 00071045, 00081523 and 00961064. Ficoll-Paque density gradient centrifugation was used to isolate peripheral blood mononuclear cells. Before DNA extraction, CD4+ and CD8+ T cells were sorted by FACS or by magnetic beads. Broader findings and caveats from the paper: Fewer than 35 CD8+ CDR3 sequences were found to be shared between patients and controls, but these sequences appeared to be highly expressed in patients and within the immunodominant clones of the patients. Between patients and healthy controls, no significant difference in CD8+ Simpson's diversity was found (P=0.060).

This clonotype was found many times. The antigen it binds to is not known. Base qualities are not provided; no much larger clone lies one nucleotide away. This clonotype was obtained from a human donor with aplastic anemia. Material for sequencing was sorted CD4+, CD8+, or CD8+CD57+ T cells (not recorded which) from PBMCs.

The CDR3: CATSRDRVTHEQYF. In nucleotides, the sequence is TGTGCCACCAGCAGGGACAGGGTTACCCACGAGCAGTACTTC. The chain is assembled from TRBV15 and TRBJ2-7; 8 central bases correspond to TRBD1. The CDR3 holds 14 amino acids from the cysteine to the phenylalanine. Just the 42-base CDR3 DNA is kept, in frame starting at base 1. Trimmed from V: 3 bases; trimmed from J: 5 bases; junction bases lacking a gene match: 6. CDR1 LNHNV and CDR2 YYDKDF are derived from the germline V gene (reference sequence). The full variable domain, completed from the reference TRBV15 and TRBJ2-7 proteins outside the CDR3, reads DAMVIQNPRYQVTQFGKPVTLSCSQTLNHNVMYWYQQKSSQAPKLLFHYYDKDFNNEADTPDNFQSRRPNTSFCFLDIRSPGLGDTAMYLCATSRDRVTHEQYFGPGTRLTVT.